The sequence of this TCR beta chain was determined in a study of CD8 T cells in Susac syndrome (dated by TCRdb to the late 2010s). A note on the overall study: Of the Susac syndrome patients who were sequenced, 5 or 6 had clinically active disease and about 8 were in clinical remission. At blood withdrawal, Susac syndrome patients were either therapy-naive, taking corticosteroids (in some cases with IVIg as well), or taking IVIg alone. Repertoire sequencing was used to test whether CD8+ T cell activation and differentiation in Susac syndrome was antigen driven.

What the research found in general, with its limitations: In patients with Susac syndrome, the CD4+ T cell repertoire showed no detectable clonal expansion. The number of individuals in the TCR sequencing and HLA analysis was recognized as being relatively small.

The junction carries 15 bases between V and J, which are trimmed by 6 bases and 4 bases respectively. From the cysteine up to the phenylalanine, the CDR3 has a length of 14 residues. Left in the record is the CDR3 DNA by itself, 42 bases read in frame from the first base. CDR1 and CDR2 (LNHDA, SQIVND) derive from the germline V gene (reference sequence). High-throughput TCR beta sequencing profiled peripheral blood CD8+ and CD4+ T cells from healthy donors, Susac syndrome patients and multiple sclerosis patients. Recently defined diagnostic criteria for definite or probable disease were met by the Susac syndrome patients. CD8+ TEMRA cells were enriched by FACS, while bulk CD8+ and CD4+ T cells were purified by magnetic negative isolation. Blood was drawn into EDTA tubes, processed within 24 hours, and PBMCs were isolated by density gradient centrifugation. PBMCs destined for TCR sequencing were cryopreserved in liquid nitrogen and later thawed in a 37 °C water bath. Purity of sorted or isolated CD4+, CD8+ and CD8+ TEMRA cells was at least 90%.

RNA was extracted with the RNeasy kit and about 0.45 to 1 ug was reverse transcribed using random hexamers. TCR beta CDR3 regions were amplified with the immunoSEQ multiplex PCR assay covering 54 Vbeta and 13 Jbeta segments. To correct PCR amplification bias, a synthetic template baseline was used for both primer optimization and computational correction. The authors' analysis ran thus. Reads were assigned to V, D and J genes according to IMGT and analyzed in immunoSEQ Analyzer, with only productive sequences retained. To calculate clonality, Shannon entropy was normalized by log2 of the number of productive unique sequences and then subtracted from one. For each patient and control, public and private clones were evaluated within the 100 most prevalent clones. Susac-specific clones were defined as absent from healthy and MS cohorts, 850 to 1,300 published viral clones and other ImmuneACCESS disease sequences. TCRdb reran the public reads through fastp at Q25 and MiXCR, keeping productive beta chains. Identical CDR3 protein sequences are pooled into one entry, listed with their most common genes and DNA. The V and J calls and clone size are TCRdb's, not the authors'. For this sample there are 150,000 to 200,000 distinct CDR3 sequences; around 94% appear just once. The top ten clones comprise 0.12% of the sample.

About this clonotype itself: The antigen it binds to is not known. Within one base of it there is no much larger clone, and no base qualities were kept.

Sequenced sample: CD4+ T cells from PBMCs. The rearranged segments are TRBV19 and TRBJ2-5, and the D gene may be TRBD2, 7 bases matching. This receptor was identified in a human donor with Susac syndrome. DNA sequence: TGTGCCAGTAGCGGGGCGGGGGCGCCAGAGACCCAGTACTTC. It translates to CASSGAGAPETQYF.